The T cell receptor (beta chain) described here comes from a study of tumor T cells in aggressive B-cell lymphoma. Clones were read by immunoSEQ multiplex PCR, and TCRdb kept only the in-frame ones, dropping some. Altogether about 940 clones are present, around 77% being singletons, with the ten largest covering about 16%. The sample comprised tumor tissue. The clonotype was recovered from an adult with diffuse large B cell lymphoma. Some clones in this sample may be carry-over from other donors' samples.

DNA for the CDR3: TGTGCCAGCAGTCCAGACAGGGGGCGCATGAACACTGAAGCTTTCTTT. The encoded protein is CASSPDRGRMNTEAFF. The chain uses TRBV2 and TRBJ1-1, with TRBD1 matching over 10 bases. Germline lookup yields CDR1 SNHLY and CDR2 FYNNEI. CDR3 size: 16 residues. V trimming: 5 bases; J trimming: 0 bases; junction bases outside the gene matches: 6.